Reported below is one T cell receptor (beta chain). Antigen specificity is unknown. CDR3 length: 11 residues. V was pared by 5 bases and J by 2 bases, with 3 bases between. CDR1 is LGHNT and CDR2 is FRNRAP in the germline V gene. The record originates from a study of graft-versus-host responses after intestinal transplantation. General study findings and limits: An association linked early post-transplant HvG declines with peak circulating GvH clone levels. In patients with graft-donor T cell macrochimerism, allograft graft-versus-host to host-versus-graft clonal ratios were high.

Profiling relied on immunoSEQ multiplex PCR, and the TCRdb table lists in-frame clones only, not all of them. The table has 20,000 to 30,000 clones, 82% seen once. The gene calls are TRBV12-5 and TRBJ1-1; D unresolved. The source of this sequence is a human donor who received an intestinal transplant. The sample was unstimulated CD4+ T cells sorted from spleen or lymph node cells, taken before intestinal transplant. The CDR3 coding sequence is TGTGCTAGTGGTCCCAACACTGAAGCTTTCTTT. Its translation: CASGPNTEAFF.